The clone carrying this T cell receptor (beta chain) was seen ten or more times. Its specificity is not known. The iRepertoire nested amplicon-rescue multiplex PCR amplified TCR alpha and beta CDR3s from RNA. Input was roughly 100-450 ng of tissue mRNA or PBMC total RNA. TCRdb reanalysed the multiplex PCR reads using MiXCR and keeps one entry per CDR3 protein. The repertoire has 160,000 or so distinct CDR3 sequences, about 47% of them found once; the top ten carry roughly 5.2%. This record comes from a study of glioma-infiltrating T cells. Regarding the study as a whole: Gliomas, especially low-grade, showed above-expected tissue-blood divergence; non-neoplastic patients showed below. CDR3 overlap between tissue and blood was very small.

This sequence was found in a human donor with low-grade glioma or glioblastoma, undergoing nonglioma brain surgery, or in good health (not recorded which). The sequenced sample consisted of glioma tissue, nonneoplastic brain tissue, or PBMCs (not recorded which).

CDR3 loop: CASFRFPPGELFF. CDR3 DNA sequence: TGTGCCAGCTTTCGTTTCCCCCCCGGGGAGCTGTTTTTT. The J gene is TRBJ2-2, the V gene TRBV25-1; unclear D gene. Trimming took 8 bases from V and 6 from J, leaving 13 bases between them. CDR1 and CDR2 from the germline V gene are MGHDK and SYGVNS. This CDR3 has 13 amino acids.